The next 24 T cell receptor beta chains were all read from a single sample in a study of blood T cell repertoires in COVID-19. The protocol was immunoSEQ multiplex PCR, while the TCRdb copy is restricted to in-frame clones and leaves out a portion. This sample has about 430,000 clones, with approximately 90% found just once. The specimen sequenced was PBMCs or T cells enriched from blood (not recorded which). The receptors were gathered from a woman younger than 30 who had been exposed to COVID-19.

The chain couples TRBV7-9 to TRBJ2-3, with 12 bases fitting TRBD2. The germline V gene encodes CDR1 SEHNR and CDR2 FQNEAQ (reference sequence). CDR3 length: 16 residues. V gave up 5 bases and J gave up 2 bases; unmatched junction bases: 5. The CDR3 region has the DNA TGTGCCAGCAGCGAGGGGACTAGCGGGTTCACAGATACGCAGTATTTT. This codes for CASSEGTSGFTDTQYF.

V and J are TRBV5-1 and TRBJ1-2, with 9 bases matching TRBD1. Germline V CDR1 and CDR2: SGHRS, YFSETQ. This CDR3 contains 14 residues. V was pared by 4 bases and J by 4 bases, with 5 bases of the junction left unmatched. CDR3 nucleotide sequence: TGCGCCAGCAGCCAAGGGACAGGGCCCTATGGCTACACCTTC. Translating gives CASSQGTGPYGYTF. The full variable domain, rest sourced from reference TRBV5-1 and TRBJ1-2, is KAGVTQTPRYLIKTRGQQVTLSCSPISGHRSVSWYQQTPGQGLQFLFEYFSETQRNKGNFPGRFSGRQFSNSRSEMNVSTLELGDSALYLCASSQGTGPYGYTFGSGTRLTVV.

This chain uses TRBV5-4 with TRBJ2-1; TRBD2 might be the D (6 bases). The V end was cut by 0 bases, the J end by 9 bases, with 19 bases between. CDR1 and CDR2 (germline): SGHNT, YYREEE (reference sequence). This CDR3 has 16 amino acids. The CDR3: CASSLGLLAAEGEQFF. The CDR3 DNA sequence: TGTGCCAGCAGCTTGGGGTTACTAGCAGCGGAAGGTGAGCAGTTCTTC.

V and J are TRBV28 and TRBJ2-7; the D gene is possibly TRBD1 (7 bases). Trimming removed 2 bases at V and 4 bases at J, with 30 bases between. Germline loops: CDR1 MDHEN, CDR2 SYDVKM. The CDR3 loop spans 20 amino acids. Here the CDR3 DNA reads TGTGCCAGCAGTTTAGTGACGGGGGACAGTCCTTCCCACAGCGCTTACGAGCAGTACTTC. Its translation is CASSLVTGDSPSHSAYEQYF.

The chain has TRBV5-4 and TRBJ1-2, with 7 bases that match TRBD1. The V and J ends lost 4 bases and 5 bases, in that order; junction bases with no gene match: 11. The length of the CDR3 is 15 residues. Germline CDR1 SGHNT, CDR2 YYREEE (reference sequence). CDR3 DNA: TGTGCCAGCAGCCCGTCGAGGGGGCGAGGGTATGGCTACACCTTC. Translated, it gives CASSPSRGRGYGYTF.

The chain recombines TRBV24-1 with TRBJ1-5; no firm D call. The germline CDR1 and CDR2 sequences are KGHDR and SFDVKD. The CDR3 is 14 residues long. V lost 4 bases to trimming and J lost 7 bases, with 13 bases between them. The CDR3 DNA reads as TGTGCCACCAGTGACACCGAGACGAGGCAGCCCCAGCATTTT. Translation gives CATSDTETRQPQHF.

The CDR3 is CASSSLTPTNEKLFF. The CDR3 coding sequence is TGTGCCAGCAGTTCCTTGACACCAACTAATGAAAAACTGTTTTTT. This chain uses TRBV27 with TRBJ1-4; no firm D call. Germline V lookup: CDR1 MNHEY, CDR2 SMNVEV (reference sequence). This CDR3 is built from 15 residues. V lost 4 bases and J 0 bases, leaving 9 bases between the germline ends.

The rearrangement uses TRBV28 and TRBJ2-7; TRBD1 might be the D (8 bases). Germline loops: CDR1 MDHEN, CDR2 SYDVKM. The CDR3 loop spans 16 amino acids. Trimming stripped 5 bases from V and 8 bases from J, with 25 bases between. The CDR3 nucleotides read TGTGCCAGCAGTCTTCTCTCAGGGGGCGAGCGGGGCAAGCAGTACTTC. Protein: CASSLLSGGERGKQYF.

A few counts support this clone. CDR3 nucleotide sequence: TGTGCCTCCAAATTTGATAATTCACCCCTCCACTTT. Translated, it gives CASKFDNSPLHF. The chain has TRBV10-3 and TRBJ1-6, with no clear D. V was trimmed by 11 bases and J by 5 bases, leaving 10 bases between them. From germline, CDR1 is ENHRY and CDR2 SYGVKD. The CDR3 has 12 amino acids.

V gene TRBV28 combines with J gene TRBJ2-1, with D possibly matching TRBD2 (5 bases). This CDR3 has 15 amino acids. Trimming shortened V by 4 bases and J by 10 bases, and 20 bases separated the two germline ends. Germline-derived CDR1 and CDR2 are MDHEN and SYDVKM. In nucleotides, the CDR3 is TGTGCCAGCAGTTCTCCATCCACGATCGGGAACGAGCAGTTCTTC. It codes for CASSSPSTIGNEQFF.

The chain links TRBV15 to TRBJ2-1; TRBD2 matches at 9 bases. The CDR3 has 15 residues. Germline assignment: CDR1 LNHNV and CDR2 YYDKDF (reference sequence). The J segment lost 5 bases and the V segment lost 0 bases, leaving 2 bases of the junction unmatched. CDR3 sequence (DNA): TGTGCCACCAGCAGAGAGGCTAGCGGGAACAATGAGCAGTTCTTC. Translated: CATSREASGNNEQFF.

The chain employs TRBV15 and TRBJ2-3, with a possible D match to TRBD1 (5 bases). V shed 3 bases and J shed 3 bases, with 7 bases lying between them. Germline values: CDR1 LNHNV, CDR2 YYDKDF (reference sequence). CDR3 length equals 13 residues. The CDR3, as DNA: TGTGCCACCAGCAGGACAGAAACAGATACGCAGTATTTT. It specifies CATSRTETDTQYF.

This rearrangement joins TRBV19 to TRBJ1-1, with 8 bases fitting TRBD1. Germline CDR1 and CDR2: LNHDA and SQIVND (reference sequence). The CDR3 sequence is 14 residues long. Trimming at V came to 4 bases and at J to 3 bases, leaving 4 bases not matched to a gene. DNA for the CDR3: TGTGCCAGTAGTACAAGACAGGGGCACACTGAAGCTTTCTTT. Translating it yields CASSTRQGHTEAFF.

This chain links TRBV7-6 with TRBJ2-1, with no clear D. The CDR3 consists of 14 residues. Germline values: CDR1 SGHVS, CDR2 FNYEAQ. Trimming pared 0 bases from V and 4 bases from J, leaving 7 bases between. CDR3 nucleotide sequence: TGTGCCAGCAGCTTAGCGCCCAGATACAATGAGCAGTTCTTC. This translates into CASSLAPRYNEQFF.

This chain's CDR3 is CASSRLGSSYEQYF. In DNA, the CDR3 is TGTGCCAGCAGCCGTTTAGGGAGCTCCTACGAGCAGTACTTC. The rearrangement uses TRBV7-9 and TRBJ2-7, with D perhaps matching TRBD2 (5 bases). Germline CDR1 SEHNR, CDR2 FQNEAQ (reference sequence). Trimming removed 5 bases at V and 0 bases at J, with 11 bases between. The CDR3 is made up of 14 amino acids. The full variable domain, its missing parts supplied by reference TRBV7-9 and TRBJ2-7, is DTGVSQNPRHKITKRGQNVTFRCDPISEHNRLYWYRQTLGQGPEFLTYFQNEAQLEKSRLLSDRFSAERPKGSFSTLEIQRTEQGDSAMYLCASSRLGSSYEQYFGPGTRLTVT.

The V and J genes are TRBV30 and TRBJ2-5; weak D call: TRBD1 (6 bases). CDR1 and CDR2 from the germline V gene are GTSNPN and SVGIG (reference sequence). The CDR3 consists of 15 residues. Between the trimmed V and J ends, which lost 0 bases and 2 bases, there was a span of 13 bases. In DNA form, the CDR3 reads TGTGCCTGGAGTGTTATGTCGACAGGTCAAGAGACCCAGTACTTC. Protein: CAWSVMSTGQETQYF.

This chain links TRBV6-5 with TRBJ2-7; the D gene is possibly TRBD2 (6 bases). Trimming pared 6 bases from V and 5 bases from J, leaving 20 bases between. The CDR3 totals 15 residues. The germline CDR1 and CDR2 sequences are MNHEY and SVGAGI. The CDR3 coding sequence is TGTGCCAGCAGGATTCCCGGGACGGGAGACGACGAGCAGTACTTC. Amino acids: CASRIPGTGDDEQYF.

This chain joins TRBV7-2 and TRBJ2-2, with a weak D call TRBD1 (6 bases). The germline CDR1 and CDR2 sequences are SGHTA and FQGNSA. Trimming stripped 1 base from V and 4 bases from J, with 19 bases between. This CDR3 is built from 18 residues. CDR3 amino acids: CASSLVVSGTFGTGELFF. CDR3 in DNA: TGTGCCAGCAGCTTAGTAGTTTCCGGGACATTTGGCACCGGGGAGCTGTTTTTT.

The count of this clone is one. V is TRBV7-6 and J is TRBJ2-3, with 9 bases fitting TRBD2. Trimming removed 4 bases from V and 0 bases from J; junction bases left unmatched: 11. The CDR3 totals 18 residues. Germline V lookup: CDR1 SGHVS, CDR2 FNYEAQ. In DNA, the CDR3 is TGTGCCAGCAGCTCCGGGGGGAGCGGGGGGCCTAGCACAGATACGCAGTATTTT. This sequence encodes CASSSGGSGGPSTDTQYF.

CDR3 DNA sequence: TGTGCCAGCAGCCCAGAGGGGGGGGGCAATGAGCAGTTCTTC. Its protein is CASSPEGGGNEQFF. The rearrangement links TRBV13 to TRBJ2-1; perhaps TRBD2 as D (7 bases). The CDR3 loop spans 14 amino acids. The V end was cut by 5 bases, the J end by 6 bases, with 14 bases between. Germline V gene data show CDR1 as PRHDT and CDR2 as FYEKMQ (reference sequence).

The sample holds one count of this clone. As DNA, the CDR3 is TGTGCCAGCAGTCCCCTCGGACTAGCGGGAGGGCTTCTGGATACGCAGTATTTT. Its protein is CASSPLGLAGGLLDTQYF. The chain combines TRBV28 with TRBJ2-3; the match to TRBD2 covers 15 bases. Per germline, CDR1 MDHEN and CDR2 SYDVKM. The CDR3 totals 18 residues. The V and J ends lost 5 bases and 6 bases, in that order; junction bases with no gene match: 12.

This clone was detected only once. This sequence joins TRBV2 and TRBJ1-5; 7 positions agree with TRBD1. The germline V gene encodes CDR1 SNHLY and CDR2 FYNNEI. The trim removed 6 bases at V and 3 bases at J, leaving 5 bases unmatched. The CDR3 has 14 amino acids. In DNA, the CDR3 is TGTGCCAGCAGAGGAACAGGGGACAATCAGCCCCAGCATTTT. Protein: CASRGTGDNQPQHF.

CDR3 protein: CASSLTGNQPQHF. The CDR3 DNA is TGTGCCAGCAGTTTGACAGGCAATCAGCCCCAGCATTTT. The chain joins TRBV27 to TRBJ1-5; D possibly corresponds to TRBD1 (5 bases). CDR3 length: 13 amino acids. The V end lost 3 bases, the J end lost 2 bases, and 5 bases lay between the germline ends. From germline, CDR1 is MNHEY and CDR2 SMNVEV (reference sequence).

The rearrangement uses TRBV28 and TRBJ2-7; tentative D call: TRBD1 (6 bases). Germline V gene lookup returns CDR1 MDHEN and CDR2 SYDVKM. The CDR3 totals 14 residues. V was clipped by 4 bases and J by 4 bases, with 14 bases between them. The CDR3 loop is CASSSIQGQYEQYF. DNA of the CDR3: TGTGCCAGCAGTTCCATACAGGGCCAGTACGAGCAGTACTTC.